The 24 T cell receptor beta chains presented below share a single source sample, sequenced in a study of blood T cells in healthy people across ages. The use of a sample-barcoded 5' primer and a J-beta primer mix characterized a second PCR of roughly 7 to 11 cycles. Each CDR3 protein is one row after TCRdb ran MiXCR on the 5' RACE reads. The data show roughly 800,000 distinct CDR3 sequences, with 55% to 75% seen just once and roughly 22% held by the top ten. The sequenced sample was blood. The receptors were sampled from a man younger than 40 in good health.

This clonotype was seen a single time. This chain joins TRBV10-3 and TRBJ1-3, with 10 bases fitting TRBD1. The CDR3 runs to 15 residues. Germline V gene sequence: CDR1 ENHRY, CDR2 SYGVKD. J lost 4 bases, V lost 2 bases, and 2 bases had no gene match. CDR3 amino acids: CAISEPGQGGNTIYF. The CDR3 DNA reads as TGTGCCATCAGTGAGCCGGGACAGGGGGGAAACACCATATATTTT.

CDR3 sequence: CASSLGFGAYEQYF. Here the CDR3 DNA reads TGTGCCAGCAGCTTAGGCTTTGGGGCCTACGAGCAGTACTTC. This chain links TRBV7-9 with TRBJ2-7; D is undetermined. The CDR3 has 14 residues. V dropped 1 base and J dropped 2 bases, with 9 bases sitting between them. CDR1 SEHNR and CDR2 FQNEAQ come from the germline V gene (reference sequence).

In this sample, this clonotype turned up a few times. The chain employs TRBV2 and TRBJ2-1; tentative D call: TRBD2 (6 bases). V lost 11 bases, J lost 3 bases, and 11 bases lay in between. The CDR3 length is 12 residues. Germline V gives CDR1 SNHLY, CDR2 FYNNEI. In DNA, the CDR3 is TGTGCCGGCGGGACTCTCTACAATGAGCAGTTCTTC. Translation gives CAGGTLYNEQFF.

This clonotype was counted many times. J is TRBJ2-2 and V is TRBV5-1, with 8 positions matching TRBD1. V was clipped by 4 bases and J by 2 bases; unmatched bases: 4. The CDR3 runs to 15 residues. CDR1 and CDR2 from the germline V gene are SGHRS and YFSETQ. The CDR3 DNA is TGCGCCAGCAGCCGGGGACAGGCCAACACCGGGGAGCTGTTTTTT. Residues: CASSRGQANTGELFF.

The rearrangement joins TRBV12-3 or TRBV12-4 to TRBJ1-2; a weak D match, TRBD1 (6 bases). This CDR3 region has 15 residues. V was pared by 5 bases and J by 1 base, with 14 bases between. The CDR3 bases are TGTGCCAGCAGTCCCGGACAGTTCGATAACTATGGCTACACCTTC. It is translated as CASSPGQFDNYGYTF.

The chain combines TRBV20-1 with TRBJ2-7; D is unclear. This CDR3 is 15 amino acids long. The germline V gene encodes CDR1 DFQATT and CDR2 SNEGSKA (reference sequence). With 5 bases removed from V and 10 bases from J, the gap between germline ends came to 27 bases. The CDR3 DNA reads as TGCAGTGCTGTAGTGAATAAGGTCCTCCAAAACACTCAGTACTTC. It codes for CSAVVNKVLQNTQYF.

The chain is built from TRBV20-1 and TRBJ2-3, with TRBD1 identical over 9 bases. This CDR3 is built from 14 residues. V was clipped by 4 bases and J by 2 bases; unmatched bases: 4. CDR1 and CDR2 (germline): DFQATT, SNEGSKA (reference sequence). This CDR3 is CSAKGQGNTDTQYF. CDR3 DNA sequence: TGCAGTGCTAAGGGACAGGGAAACACAGATACGCAGTATTTT.

J is TRBJ1-2 and V is TRBV7-9; D gene unclear. Between the trimmed V and J ends, which lost 2 bases and 0 bases, there was a span of 10 bases. CDR3 length: 15 residues. Germline CDR1 reads SEHNR; CDR2 reads FQNEAQ (reference sequence). Here the CDR3 DNA reads TGTGCCAGCAGCTTAATGGGATCCCCTAACTATGGCTACACCTTC. Its translation: CASSLMGSPNYGYTF.

The rearrangement links TRBV3-1 to TRBJ2-1; 7 bases line up with TRBD1. J gave up 12 bases and V 5 bases, and 7 bases lay outside the gene matches. The CDR3 is 12 residues long. In germline, CDR1 is LGHDT, CDR2 YNNKEL (reference sequence). CDR3 loop: CASSSNRDRQFF. Here the CDR3 DNA reads TGTGCCAGCAGCTCTAACCGGGACAGGCAGTTCTTC.

This clonotype came up a few times. This chain links TRBV7-9 with TRBJ1-1; D is undetermined. The CDR3 has 11 amino acids. Looked up from germline, CDR1 is SEHNR and CDR2 is FQNEAQ (reference sequence). The V end was cut by 5 bases, the J end by 7 bases, with 8 bases between. Written as DNA, the CDR3 is TGTGCCAGCAGCCCCCAGGTTGAAGCTTTCTTT. It specifies CASSPQVEAFF. Full variable domain (outside the CDR3, taken from reference TRBV7-9 and TRBJ1-1): DTGVSQNPRHKITKRGQNVTFRCDPISEHNRLYWYRQTLGQGPEFLTYFQNEAQLEKSRLLSDRFSAERPKGSFSTLEIQRTEQGDSAMYLCASSPQVEAFFGQGTRLTVV.

The chain employs TRBV20-1 and TRBJ2-7; 11 positions match TRBD2. With V trimmed by 0 bases and J by 3 bases, 10 bases remained unmatched. The germline CDR1 and CDR2 sequences are DFQATT and SNEGSKA (reference sequence). There are 17 residues in the CDR3. CDR3: CSARDVSGTSGNYEQYF. CDR3 nucleotides: TGCAGTGCTAGAGACGTCTCCGGGACTAGCGGAAACTACGAGCAGTACTTC.

The chain couples TRBV10-3 to TRBJ2-7, with a tentative D call TRBD1 (5 bases). Deletions cut 0 bases from V and 3 bases from J, with 9 bases between. In germline, CDR1 is ENHRY, CDR2 SYGVKD. The CDR3 is made up of 14 amino acids. This chain's CDR3 is CAISESWQGYEQYF. DNA of the CDR3: TGTGCCATCAGTGAGTCGTGGCAGGGCTACGAGCAGTACTTC.

The CDR3 DNA follows: TGCGCCAGCAGCTTGGCCGCGGAGCGGGAGCAGTTCTTC. This translates into CASSLAAEREQFF. The chain is built from TRBV5-1 and TRBJ2-1; D perhaps matches TRBD2 (5 bases). Germline CDR1 and CDR2: SGHRS and YFSETQ. The CDR3 runs 13 residues. V was shortened by 0 bases and J by 10 bases, with 11 bases between the two germline ends.

CDR3 coding DNA: TGCAGCGTTTCTCCTGGATGGAGGGAGGGGAAGAAATTGTCCTACGAGCAGTACTTC. Amino acids: CSVSPGWREGKKLSYEQYF. The genes are TRBV29-1 and TRBJ2-7; 7 bases map to TRBD2. The CDR3 length is 19 residues. The ends lost 5 bases at V and 1 base at J; junction bases unmatched: 23. In germline, CDR1 is SQVTM, CDR2 ANQGSEA.

V is TRBV5-1 and J is TRBJ1-5; 9 bases map to TRBD1. Trimming took 4 bases from V and 4 from J; bases not matched to a gene: 9. CDR3 length: 16 residues. Germline CDR1 SGHRS, CDR2 YFSETQ. CDR3 sequence: CASSISPGQGNQPQHF. CDR3 DNA: TGCGCCAGCAGCATTTCCCCGGGACAGGGTAATCAGCCCCAGCATTTT.

V usage is TRBV6-1 and J usage is TRBJ2-1; no clear D. Germline assignment: CDR1 MNHNS and CDR2 SASEGT. The CDR3 runs to 10 residues. V was shortened by 4 bases and J by 12 bases, with 7 bases between the two germline ends. The CDR3 protein is CASSGKRQFF. Written as DNA, the CDR3 is TGTGCCAGCAGTGGAAAGCGGCAGTTCTTC.

The chain employs TRBV2 and TRBJ2-1, with 8 nucleotides matching TRBD1. CDR1 is SNHLY, CDR2 FYNNEI, per germline. The CDR3 runs 12 residues. After removal of 6 bases from V and 7 bases from J, the junction contained 2 bases not matched to a gene. The chain's CDR3 is CASRNRGNEQFF. CDR3 sequence (DNA): TGTGCCAGCAGAAACAGGGGGAATGAGCAGTTCTTC.

A remark on this clonotype: It may be a read error: a sequence one base away is much more abundant. The chain has TRBV7-6 and TRBJ1-4, with 8 bases that match TRBD1. The CDR3 runs 14 residues. The germline V gene has CDR1 SGHVS and CDR2 FNYEAQ. This CDR3 is CANSVGQDGEKLFF. For the CDR3, the DNA is TGTGCCAACAGCGTGGGACAGGATGGAGAAAAACTGTTTTTT.

V gene TRBV6-2 or TRBV6-3 combines with J gene TRBJ2-5, with no clear D. The assigned J gene may be wrong: the sequence end matches TRBJ2-7 better. The CDR3 contains 13 residues. The germline V gene has CDR1 MNHEY and CDR2 SVGEGT. The DNA of the CDR3 is TGTGCCAGCGTTTTTGGCGCGGTCGGCGAGCAGTACTTC. It translates to CASVFGAVGEQYF.

V usage is TRBV12-3 or TRBV12-4 and J usage is TRBJ2-1; D unclear. The germline V and J ends were trimmed by 1 base and 5 bases, with 9 bases remaining between them. The CDR3 sequence is 14 residues long. Here the CDR3 reads CASSLGVVNNEQFF. DNA of the CDR3: TGTGCCAGCAGTTTAGGGGTGGTAAACAATGAGCAGTTCTTC.

This clonotype showed up just a few times. This chain links TRBV20-1 with TRBJ2-3, with 7 bases fitting TRBD1. V gave up 1 base and J gave up 2 bases; unmatched junction bases: 6. The CDR3 is 15 residues long. Per the germline V gene, CDR1 is DFQATT and CDR2 is SNEGSKA (reference sequence). CDR3 sequence reads: CSARARDRSTDTQYF. CDR3 DNA sequence: TGCAGTGCTAGAGCCCGGGACAGATCCACAGATACGCAGTATTTT.

V and J are TRBV7-9 and TRBJ1-2; D gene ambiguous. This CDR3 is 14 amino acids long. CDR1 and CDR2 from the germline V gene are SEHNR and FQNEAQ (reference sequence). Trimming took off 1 base at V and 3 bases at J, with 9 bases between the two ends. The CDR3 protein is CASSLDGVDYGYTF. As DNA, the CDR3 is TGTGCCAGCAGCTTAGACGGCGTAGACTATGGCTACACCTTC.

The sample holds a few counts of this clonotype. The V call is TRBV28, the J call TRBJ2-5; no definite D call. The CDR3 totals 13 residues. Per the germline V gene, CDR1 is MDHEN and CDR2 is SYDVKM. The V end was cut by 7 bases, the J end by 0 bases, with 9 bases between. The CDR3 loop is CASNSAHQETQYF. The CDR3 region has the DNA TGTGCCAGCAATTCGGCCCACCAAGAGACCCAGTACTTC.

The count of this clonotype is one. The V call is TRBV5-5, the J call TRBJ2-2, with 7 bases aligning to TRBD1. V trimming: 3 bases; J trimming: 2 bases; junction bases outside the gene matches: 4. CDR3 size: 15 residues. The germline V gene has CDR1 SGHKS and CDR2 YYEKEE (reference sequence). The CDR3, as DNA: TGTGCCAGCAGCTGGGGGACAGTAAACACCGGGGAGCTGTTTTTT. As protein: CASSWGTVNTGELFF.